This T cell receptor beta chain was sequenced during a study of cytomegalovirus exposure and HLA in healthy donors. TCRdb's copy holds only in-frame clones and misses some; the assay was immunoSEQ multiplex PCR. The table records about 250,000 clones, about 90% of them present only once. Notes on this clone: Its antigen is still unknown.

Findings and limits, study-wide: CMV antigen specificity was confirmed in vitro for a few CMV-associated chains. Accounts indicate the classifier identified cytomegalovirus status with strong specificity and sensitivity.

The sequence was collected from a man aged 18 to 29 in good health and CMV-seropositive. The sequencing sample was made of PBMCs.

The CDR3 protein is CASSLGTGDNEKLFF. DNA of the CDR3: TGTGCCAGCAGCTTAGGGACAGGGGATAATGAAAAACTGTTTTTT. The chain has TRBV5-6 and TRBJ1-4, with TRBD1 identical over 10 bases. The CDR3 is made up of 15 amino acids. Germline assignment: CDR1 SGHDT and CDR2 YYEEEE. The V and J ends lost 2 bases and 4 bases, in that order; junction bases with no gene match: 2.